What follows are 29 T cell receptor beta chains derived from one specimen sequenced in a study of cytomegalovirus exposure and HLA in healthy donors. The PCR made use of 60 Vbeta and 13 Jbeta primers. The protocol was immunoSEQ multiplex PCR, while the TCRdb copy is restricted to in-frame clones and leaves out a portion. The sample holds 100,000 to 120,000 clones, more than 65% seen once. The sample was PBMCs. These receptor sequences come from a man aged 30-40 years in good health and CMV-seropositive.

V gene TRBV7-2 combines with J gene TRBJ1-3; TRBD1 matches at 8 bases. This CDR3 region has 14 residues. The germline V gene has CDR1 SGHTA and CDR2 FQGNSA. After removal of 7 bases from V and 4 bases from J, the junction contained 6 bases not matched to a gene. The CDR3 reads CASTGGARGNTIYF. CDR3 in DNA: TGTGCCAGCACAGGGGGCGCGAGGGGAAACACCATATATTTT. Combining the CDR3 with reference TRBV7-2 and TRBJ1-3 gives the whole variable domain GAGVSQSPSNKVTEKGKDVELRCDPISGHTALYWYRQSLGQGLEFLIYFQGNSAPDKSGLPSDRFSAERTGGSVSTLTIQRTQQEDSAVYLCASTGGARGNTIYFGEGSWLTVV.

The V and J genes are TRBV19 and TRBJ1-5, with 10 positions matching TRBD1. J gave up 14 bases and V 4 bases, and 5 bases lay outside the gene matches. The germline CDR1 and CDR2 sequences are LNHDA and SQIVND (reference sequence). This CDR3 contains 12 residues. In DNA form, the CDR3 reads TGTGCCAGTAGTAACCCCGGACAGGGGGAGCATTTT. Protein sequence: CASSNPGQGEHF.

The CDR3 spells CASRNSGSRSEAFF. The CDR3, as DNA: TGTGCCAGCAGAAATTCGGGTAGTCGTTCTGAAGCTTTCTTT. The chain has TRBV28 and TRBJ1-1; D call uncertain. Trimming removed 6 bases at V and 6 bases at J, with 17 bases between. Germline V gene sequence: CDR1 MDHEN, CDR2 SYDVKM. CDR3 size: 14 residues.

The chain uses TRBV5-4 and TRBJ2-3, with 8 positions matching TRBD2. Germline values: CDR1 SGHNT, CDR2 YYREEE (reference sequence). This CDR3 contains 17 residues. The junction had 6 bases not matched to a gene; V was cut back by 0 bases and J by 0 bases. The CDR3 is CASSLALAEHSTDTQYF. CDR3 coding DNA: TGTGCCAGCAGCTTGGCACTAGCGGAACATAGCACAGATACGCAGTATTTT.

This chain joins TRBV4-3 and TRBJ2-5; D might be TRBD2 (6 bases). This CDR3 spans 15 amino acids. The germline V gene encodes CDR1 LGHNA and CDR2 YSLEER. V shed 3 bases and J shed 5 bases, with 16 bases lying between them. The CDR3 nucleotides are TGCGCCAGCAGCCAGGGGACTTCGGAAAGGGAGACCCAGTACTTC. This codes for CASSQGTSERETQYF.

The V gene is TRBV6-1, the J gene TRBJ1-5, with 8 bases lining up with TRBD1. Germline V lookup: CDR1 MNHNS, CDR2 SASEGT. Trimming at V came to 5 bases and at J to 2 bases, leaving 5 bases not matched to a gene. This CDR3 region has 15 residues. CDR3 loop: CASSSGGAGNQPQHF. The DNA of the CDR3 is TGTGCCAGCAGTTCAGGGGGCGCGGGCAATCAGCCCCAGCATTTT.

This clone was picked up a small number of times. The rearrangement joins TRBV4-1 to TRBJ1-1, with TRBD1 matching 7 bases. From germline, CDR1 is MGHRA and CDR2 YSYEKL. V gave up 1 base and J gave up 0 bases; unmatched junction bases: 20. The CDR3 is 21 amino acids. The CDR3 loop reads CASSQVMGQLLRGVMNTEAFF. The CDR3 bases are TGCGCCAGCAGCCAAGTGATGGGACAGCTCTTGAGGGGCGTAATGAACACTGAAGCTTTCTTT.

CDR3 coding DNA: TGTGCCAGCAGTTTTGCCGAAAGAGCCTCACCCCTCCACTTT. This translates into CASSFAERASPLHF. The chain links TRBV27 to TRBJ1-6; D gene uncertain. This CDR3 region has 14 residues. The ends were cut back, 3 bases at V and 10 bases at J, with 13 bases in the middle. CDR1 and CDR2 (germline): MNHEY, SMNVEV (reference sequence).

The rearrangement uses TRBV10-3 and TRBJ1-2; tentatively, D is TRBD1 (5 bases). Germline assignment: CDR1 ENHRY and CDR2 SYGVKD. The CDR3 contains 13 residues. Trimming took 11 bases from V and 5 from J, leaving 18 bases between them. The chain's CDR3 is CASYDSWNYGYTF. The CDR3 DNA reads as TGTGCCTCCTACGACAGTTGGAATTATGGCTACACCTTC.

The chain carries TRBV7-3 and TRBJ2-7; 11 bases fit TRBD2. The CDR3 runs to 14 residues. With V trimmed by 7 bases and J by 6 bases, 8 bases remained unmatched. The V gene's germline CDR1 is SGHTA and CDR2 FQGTGA. This chain's CDR3 is CASTSPGLAGEQYF. The CDR3 nucleotides read TGTGCCAGCACCTCACCAGGACTAGCGGGCGAGCAGTACTTC.

This clone was detected a few times. This rearrangement joins TRBV6-6 to TRBJ2-1, with 9 bases identical to TRBD2. This CDR3 comprises 15 residues. The V gene's germline CDR1 is MNHNY and CDR2 SVGAGI (reference sequence). The trim removed 3 bases at V and 6 bases at J, leaving 6 bases unmatched. CDR3 DNA: TGTGCCAGCAGTTATCCCGGGACTAGCCTCAATGAGCAGTTCTTC. This codes for CASSYPGTSLNEQFF.

CDR3 loop: CASSDGIADTQYF. Here the CDR3 DNA reads TGTGCCAGCAGTGACGGTATAGCAGATACGCAGTATTTT. The genes are TRBV6-4 and TRBJ2-3; D ambiguous. The V gene's germline CDR1 is MRHNA and CDR2 SNTAGT. Trimming left V 2 bases short and J 4 bases short, with 7 bases between. CDR3 length: 13 amino acids.

Worth noting for this clone: Compared with germline, one end of the junction differs, possibly owing to a read error. The chain links TRBV7-7 to TRBJ2-5, with 9 bases lining up with TRBD1. The CDR3 loop spans 13 amino acids. Per germline, CDR1 SSHAT and CDR2 FNYEAQ (reference sequence). CDR3 coding DNA: TGTGCTAGCAGCCGGGACAGGGAAGAGACCCAGTACTTC. Protein product: CASSRDREETQYF.

This clone came up a few times. This rearrangement joins TRBV29-1 to TRBJ1-1; D is possibly TRBD1 (5 bases). V was clipped by 3 bases and J by 0 bases, with 8 bases between them. CDR3 length: 13 amino acids. Per the germline V gene, CDR1 is SQVTM and CDR2 is ANQGSEA. DNA for the CDR3: TGCAGCGTTGAGCACAGGTTGAACACTGAAGCTTTCTTT. Protein product: CSVEHRLNTEAFF.

CDR3: CASSIRRDRSNEQFF. The DNA of the CDR3 is TGTGCCAGCAGTATCCGCCGGGACAGGTCTAATGAGCAGTTCTTC. This rearrangement joins TRBV6-1 to TRBJ2-1; 8 nucleotides line up with TRBD1. The germline V gene encodes CDR1 MNHNS and CDR2 SASEGT. This CDR3 has 15 residues. J was trimmed by 7 bases and V by 5 bases; bases with no gene match: 10.

This rearrangement joins TRBV6-5 to TRBJ1-6; D perhaps matches TRBD1 (5 bases). V shed 6 bases and J shed 8 bases, with 14 bases lying between them. Germline loops: CDR1 MNHEY, CDR2 SVGAGI. This CDR3 has 14 amino acids. In DNA, the CDR3 is TGTGCCAGCAGCCCCGAGGGGAGGTATTCACCCCTCCACTTT. Amino acids: CASSPEGRYSPLHF.

The V call is TRBV6-1, the J call TRBJ2-3; 11 bases fit TRBD2. Unmatched junction bases numbered 5, after V lost 2 bases and J lost 4 bases. Germline CDR1 reads MNHNS; CDR2 reads SASEGT. This CDR3 has 16 residues. CDR3 sequence: CASSELAGGLSDTQYF. CDR3 coding DNA: TGTGCCAGCAGTGAATTAGCGGGGGGGTTGTCAGATACGCAGTATTTT.

This clone was counted once. This chain links TRBV25-1 with TRBJ2-2; 7 nucleotides line up with TRBD1. CDR3 length equals 18 residues. J gave up 1 base and V 3 bases, and 11 bases lay outside the gene matches. Germline loops: CDR1 MGHDK, CDR2 SYGVNS. The chain's CDR3 is CASSDSPGRTGNTGELFF. CDR3 nucleotide sequence: TGTGCCAGCAGTGACAGCCCGGGCAGGACAGGGAACACCGGGGAGCTGTTTTTT.

The V gene is TRBV12-5, the J gene TRBJ1-3; 7 bases agree with TRBD1. There are 19 residues in the CDR3. Germline V gene data show CDR1 as LGHNT and CDR2 as FRNRAP. V lost 0 bases, J lost 0 bases, and 11 bases stayed unmatched. CDR3 in DNA: TGTGCTAGTGGTTTGGTAAGGTCTGAGGGGGCCTTCTCTGGAAACACCATATATTTT. This sequence encodes CASGLVRSEGAFSGNTIYF.

This chain connects TRBV11-2 to TRBJ2-7, with D possibly matching TRBD1 (5 bases). The CDR3 is made up of 14 amino acids. The germline gives CDR1 SGHAT, CDR2 FQNNGV. Trimming pared 1 base from V and 2 bases from J, leaving 9 bases between. CDR3 protein: CASSLAAGPYEQYF. The DNA for the CDR3 is TGTGCCAGCAGCTTAGCGGCAGGGCCCTACGAGCAGTACTTC. Supplemented by reference TRBV11-2 and TRBJ2-7, the full variable domain reads EAGVAQSPRYKIIEKRQSVAFWCNPISGHATLYWYQQILGQGPKLLIQFQNNGVVDDSQLPKDRFSAERLKGVDSTLKIQPAKLEDSAVYLCASSLAAGPYEQYFGPGTRLTVT.

The chain uses TRBV11-3 and TRBJ2-1; a possible D gene is TRBD1 (6 bases). The CDR3 contains 13 residues. Trimming took off 3 bases at V and 5 bases at J, with 8 bases between the two ends. Germline CDR1 SGHNT, CDR2 YENEEA. CDR3 bases: TGTGCCAGCAGCTTTGACAGGCACAATGAGCAGTTCTTC. It is translated as CASSFDRHNEQFF.

The chain uses TRBV6-5 and TRBJ1-4; D unclear. The germline V gene encodes CDR1 MNHEY and CDR2 SVGAGI. This CDR3 is built from 13 residues. V gave up 6 bases and J gave up 8 bases, with 13 bases separating them. The CDR3 DNA is TGTGCCAGCAGCCCGGGAGATTGGGAAAAACTGTTTTTT. Amino acid sequence: CASSPGDWEKLFF.

The chain is built from TRBV6-5 and TRBJ1-1, with a possible D match to TRBD1 (5 bases). V was cut by 1 base and J by 0 bases, with 12 bases left in between. Germline CDR1 MNHEY, CDR2 SVGAGI. CDR3 length: 16 amino acids. CDR3 DNA: TGTGCCAGCAGTTACTACCCAACGGGGGTGAACACTGAAGCTTTCTTT. Translating gives CASSYYPTGVNTEAFF.

This clone was picked up one time. This chain uses TRBV11-3 with TRBJ1-1; tentatively, D is TRBD1 (5 bases). CDR3 length equals 15 residues. Trimming removed 5 bases at V and 0 bases at J, with 13 bases between. The germline gives CDR1 SGHNT, CDR2 YENEEA. CDR3 sequence (DNA): TGTGCCAGCAGCGCTAGGGGAGGGCTGAACACTGAAGCTTTCTTT. This translates into CASSARGGLNTEAFF.

This clone was seen only a few times. V is TRBV30 and J is TRBJ1-2; no clear D. Germline assignment: CDR1 GTSNPN and CDR2 SVGIG (reference sequence). Trimming shortened V by 2 bases and J by 4 bases, and 8 bases separated the two germline ends. This CDR3 spans 12 amino acids. The CDR3 reads CAWSPRGYGYTF. In DNA, the CDR3 is TGTGCCTGGAGTCCCCGGGGCTATGGCTACACCTTC.

This clone was detected once. The chain couples TRBV7-8 to TRBJ1-1, with 7 bases aligning to TRBD1. This CDR3 comprises 13 residues. V lost 4 bases, J lost 5 bases, and 4 bases stayed unmatched. Germline V gene data show CDR1 as SGHVS and CDR2 as FQNEAQ. CDR3 DNA sequence: TGTGCCAGCAGCTCAGACAGGGAAACTGAAGCTTTCTTT. The encoded protein is CASSSDRETEAFF.

The CDR3 protein is CASSPGDYAAGYTF. The DNA for the CDR3 is TGTGCCAGCAGCCCTGGGGACTACGCGGCAGGCTACACCTTC. The rearrangement uses TRBV5-6 and TRBJ1-2; weak D call: TRBD1 (5 bases). The germline V gene has CDR1 SGHDT and CDR2 YYEEEE. The CDR3 sequence is 14 residues long. V was trimmed by 4 bases and J by 8 bases, leaving 18 bases between them.

This CDR3 reads CASSQGWLAGNNEQFF. The CDR3 DNA reads as TGTGCCAGCAGCCAAGGGTGGCTAGCGGGGAACAATGAGCAGTTCTTC. V gene TRBV4-2 combines with J gene TRBJ2-1; 9 positions match TRBD2. The CDR3 totals 16 residues. The V gene's germline CDR1 is LGHNA and CDR2 YNFKEQ. The ends lost 1 base at V and 5 bases at J; junction bases unmatched: 6.

This clone was seen once. This chain uses TRBV27 with TRBJ2-3; D uncertain. The CDR3 sequence is 13 residues long. Germline values: CDR1 MNHEY, CDR2 SMNVEV (reference sequence). V was clipped by 4 bases and J by 8 bases, with 13 bases between them. CDR3 in amino acids: CASSSLSRVTQYF. The CDR3 DNA sequence: TGTGCCAGCAGTTCCCTCTCTAGAGTTACGCAGTATTTT.